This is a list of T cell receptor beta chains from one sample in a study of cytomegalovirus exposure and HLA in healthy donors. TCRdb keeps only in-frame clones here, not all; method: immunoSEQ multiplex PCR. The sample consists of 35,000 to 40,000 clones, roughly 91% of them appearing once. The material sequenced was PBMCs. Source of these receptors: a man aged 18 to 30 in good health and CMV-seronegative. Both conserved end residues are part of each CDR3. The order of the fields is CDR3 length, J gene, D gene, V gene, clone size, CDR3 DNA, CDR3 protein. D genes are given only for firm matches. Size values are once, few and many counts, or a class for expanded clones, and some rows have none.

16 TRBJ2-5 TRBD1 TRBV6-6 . TGTGCCAGCAGTTACCGCGGGACAGGGGGCGAGGGGACCCAGTACTTC CASSYRGTGGEGTQYF
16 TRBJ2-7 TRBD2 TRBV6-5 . TGTGCCAGCAGTTTGCTAGCGGGAGGGCCCGGGTACGAGCAGTACTTC CASSLLAGGPGYEQYF
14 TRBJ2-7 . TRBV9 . TGTGCCAGCAGCGAGGAGGGGAACGAATACGAGCAGTACTTC CASSEEGNEYEQYF
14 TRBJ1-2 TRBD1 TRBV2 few TGTGCCATAGAATCCGACAGGGCCGGCTATGGCTACACCTTC CAIESDRAGYGYTF
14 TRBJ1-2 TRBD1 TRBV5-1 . TGCGCCAGCAGCACGGGACAGGGCGGCTATGGCTACACCTTC CASSTGQGGYGYTF
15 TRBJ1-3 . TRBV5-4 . TGTGCCAGCAGCCGGGGTGGAGGAACAGGAAACACCATATATTTT CASSRGGGTGNTIYF
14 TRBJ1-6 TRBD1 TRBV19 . TGTGCCAGTAGTAGGGACAGGGGGCTTTCACCCCTCCACTTT CASSRDRGLSPLHF
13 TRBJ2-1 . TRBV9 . TGTGCCAGCAGCGCGCCAAACTATCATGAGCAGTTCTTC CASSAPNYHEQFF
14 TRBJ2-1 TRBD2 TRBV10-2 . TGCGCCAGCAATCAGCGGGAGGTTTACAATGAGCAGTTCTTC CASNQREVYNEQFF
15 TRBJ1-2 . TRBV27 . TGTGCCAGCAGTTTATCCAAGCATTATCCGTATGGCTACACCTTC CASSLSKHYPYGYTF
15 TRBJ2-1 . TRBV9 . TGTGCCAGCAGCCCGGGAGGGGGCCGTCACAATGAGCAGTTCTTC CASSPGGGRHNEQFF
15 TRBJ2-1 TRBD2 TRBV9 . TGTGCCAGCAGCGTAGAACTAGCGGCTAACAATGAGCAGTTCTTC CASSVELAANNEQFF
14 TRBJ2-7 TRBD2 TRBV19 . TGTGCCAGTAGTCCGAGGGGAGGGCTCAACGAGCAGTACTTC CASSPRGGLNEQYF
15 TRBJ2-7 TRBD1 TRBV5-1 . TGCGCCAGCAGCTTGGGACAGGGCTCGATCTACGAGCAGTACTTC CASSLGQGSIYEQYF
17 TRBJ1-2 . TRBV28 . TGTGCCAGCAGTTTTACCAAGGCGGGCGGAAGAACCTATGGCTACACCTTC CASSFTKAGGRTYGYTF
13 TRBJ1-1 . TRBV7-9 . TGTGCCAGCAGCCCCATGGGGGGCACTGAAGCTTTCTTT CASSPMGGTEAFF
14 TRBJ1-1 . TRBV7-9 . TGTGCCAGCCATTTACAGGCTATGAACACTGAAGCTTTCTTT CASHLQAMNTEAFF
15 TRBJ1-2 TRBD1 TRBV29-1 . TGCAGCGTTGATCAGCTACAGGGGAACAGCTATGGCTACACCTTC CSVDQLQGNSYGYTF
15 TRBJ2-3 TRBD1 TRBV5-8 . TGTGCCAGCAGAAACAGGGGAACGAGGTTAAATACGCAGTATTTT CASRNRGTRLNTQYF
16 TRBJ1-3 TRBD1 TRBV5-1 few TGCGCCAGCAGCCCGAGAGGGGACAGGGGAGAAAACACCATATATTTT CASSPRGDRGENTIYF